These T cell receptor beta chains were read from a single sample in a study of PD-1 blockade in mismatch repair-deficient tumors. The repertoire was sequenced with immunoSEQ multiplex PCR; TCRdb's copy has only in-frame clones and lacks some. The sample records 75,000 to 80,000 clones, approximately 78% being singletons. The source was peripheral blood, collected 44 weeks after starting pembrolizumab. The receptor source for this set is an adult with mismatch repair-deficient cancer. CDR3s include the opening cysteine and the closing phenylalanine or tryptophan. D genes are given only for firm matches. Only some rows state a clone size, as once, few, many or a class for expanded clones.

abundance	d_gene	v_gene	j_gene	len	CDR3aa	CDR3nt
-	TRBD1	TRBV30	TRBJ2-1	12	CAWTNLTGVLFF	TGTGCCTGGACAAATCTTACAGGGGTGCTGTTCTTC
-	TRBD1	TRBV4-2	TRBJ1-1	14	CASSVNRGNTEAFF	TGTGCCAGCAGCGTCAACAGGGGGAACACTGAAGCTTTCTTT
few	-	TRBV7-2	TRBJ2-2	14	CASSPDRNTGELFF	TGTGCCAGCAGCCCCGACAGGAACACCGGGGAGCTGTTTTTT
-	-	TRBV27	TRBJ2-4	17	CASSSGGDRVAKNIQYF	TGTGCCAGCTCCAGCGGAGGGGACCGGGTAGCCAAAAACATTCAGTACTTC
-	-	TRBV30	TRBJ2-2	13	CAWSSRNTGELFF	TGTGCCTGGAGTTCACGGAACACCGGGGAGCTGTTTTTT
-	-	TRBV19	TRBJ1-2	16	CASSIGASSSVYGYTF	TGTGCCAGTAGTATAGGGGCGTCATCGTCAGTCTATGGCTACACCTTC
-	-	TRBV11-3	TRBJ2-3	17	CASSLGSGTPLTDTQYF	TGTGCCAGCAGCTTAGGGTCCGGCACACCACTCACAGATACGCAGTATTTT
-	-	TRBV7-9	TRBJ1-1	13	CASSPNQNTEAFF	TGTGCCAGCAGCCCGAACCAAAACACTGAAGCTTTCTTT
-	TRBD2	TRBV5-1	TRBJ2-5	15	CASSLTAGGSETQYF	TGCGCCAGCAGCTTGACTGCGGGAGGGTCAGAGACCCAGTACTTC
few	TRBD2	TRBV2	TRBJ2-1	15	CASSDGTSEDNEQFF	TGTGCCAGCAGTGATGGGACTAGCGAAGACAATGAGCAGTTCTTC
-	-	TRBV4-3	TRBJ2-7	13	CASSQGGDHEQYF	TGCGCCAGCAGCCAAGGAGGGGACCACGAGCAGTACTTC
-	-	TRBV27	TRBJ1-2	16	CASSSLGAEANYGYTF	TGTGCCAGCAGTTCACTGGGGGCAGAGGCTAACTATGGCTACACCTTC
few	-	TRBV21-1	TRBJ1-3	10	CARSGNTIYF	TGTGCCAGAAGTGGAAACACCATATATTTT
once	-	TRBV5-4	TRBJ2-7	15	CASSLEFGGSYEQYF	TGTGCCAGCAGCTTGGAGTTCGGGGGTTCCTACGAGCAGTACTTC
-	TRBD1	TRBV19	TRBJ1-1	14	CASMRGQGNTEAFF	TGTGCCAGTATGAGGGGACAGGGCAACACTGAAGCTTTCTTT
-	-	TRBV9	TRBJ2-1	15	CASSVGLELSGEQFF	TGTGCCAGCAGCGTAGGCCTCGAGCTTTCGGGTGAGCAGTTCTTC